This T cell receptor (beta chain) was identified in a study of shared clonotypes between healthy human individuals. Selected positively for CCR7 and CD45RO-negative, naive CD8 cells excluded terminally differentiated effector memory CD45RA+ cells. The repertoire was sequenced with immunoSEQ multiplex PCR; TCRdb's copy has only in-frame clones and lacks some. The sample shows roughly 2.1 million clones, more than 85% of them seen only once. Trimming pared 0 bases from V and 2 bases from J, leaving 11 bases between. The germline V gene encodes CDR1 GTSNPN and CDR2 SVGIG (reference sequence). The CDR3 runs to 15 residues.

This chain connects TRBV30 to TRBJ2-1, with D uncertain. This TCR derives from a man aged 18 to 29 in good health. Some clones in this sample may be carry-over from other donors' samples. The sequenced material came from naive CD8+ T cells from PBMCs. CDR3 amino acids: CAWSVLGSTYNEQFF. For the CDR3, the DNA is TGTGCCTGGAGTGTACTGGGCAGTACCTACAATGAGCAGTTCTTC.